This TCR beta chain appears in the sequencing data of a study of blood T cell repertoires in COVID-19. Background on the study: PBMCs, B-cell-depleted T cells, or T cells provided the cDNA or gDNA that made up the material.

Germline CDR1 and CDR2: SGHRS and YFSETQ. The CDR3 covers 13 residues. With 1 base removed from V and 6 bases from J, the gap between germline ends came to 10 bases. Measured with immunoSEQ multiplex PCR; TCRdb has only the in-frame clones, and not every one. The sample holds around 110,000 clones, about nine tenths seen once. The gene calls are TRBV5-1 and TRBJ1-1; TRBD1 might be the D (6 bases). The sequence derives from a human donor with active COVID-19. The donor label of this sample is uncertain. Input material: peripheral blood. The CDR3 DNA follows: TGCGCCAGCAGCTTGACAGGGATGGCTGAAGCTTTCTTT. Translated: CASSLTGMAEAFF.